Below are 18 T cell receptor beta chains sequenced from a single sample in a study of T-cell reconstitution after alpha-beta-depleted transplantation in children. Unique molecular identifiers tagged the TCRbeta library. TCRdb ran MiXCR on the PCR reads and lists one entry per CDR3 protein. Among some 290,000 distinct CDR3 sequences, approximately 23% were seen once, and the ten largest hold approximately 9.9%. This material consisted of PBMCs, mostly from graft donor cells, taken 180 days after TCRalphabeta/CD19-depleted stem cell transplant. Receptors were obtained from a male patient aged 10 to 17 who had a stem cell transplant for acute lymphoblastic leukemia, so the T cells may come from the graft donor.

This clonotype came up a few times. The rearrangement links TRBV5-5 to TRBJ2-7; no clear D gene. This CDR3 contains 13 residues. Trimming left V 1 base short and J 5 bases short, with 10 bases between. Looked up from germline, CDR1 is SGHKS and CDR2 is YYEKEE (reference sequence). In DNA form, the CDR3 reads TGTGCCAGCAGCTTGATCCAGTCCCACGAGCAGTACTTC. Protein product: CASSLIQSHEQYF.

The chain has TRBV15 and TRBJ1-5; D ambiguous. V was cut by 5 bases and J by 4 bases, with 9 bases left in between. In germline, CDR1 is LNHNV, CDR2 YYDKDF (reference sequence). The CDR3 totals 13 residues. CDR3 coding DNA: TGTGCCACCAGCGATAAGTTGAATCAGCCCCAGCATTTT. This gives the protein CATSDKLNQPQHF.

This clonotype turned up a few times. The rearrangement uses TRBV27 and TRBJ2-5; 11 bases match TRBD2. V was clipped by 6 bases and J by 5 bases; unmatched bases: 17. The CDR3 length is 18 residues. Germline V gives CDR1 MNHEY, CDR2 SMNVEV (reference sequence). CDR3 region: CASSPPASGRSAWETQYF. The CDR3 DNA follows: TGTGCCAGCAGCCCACCCGCTAGCGGGAGGTCCGCCTGGGAGACCCAGTACTTC.

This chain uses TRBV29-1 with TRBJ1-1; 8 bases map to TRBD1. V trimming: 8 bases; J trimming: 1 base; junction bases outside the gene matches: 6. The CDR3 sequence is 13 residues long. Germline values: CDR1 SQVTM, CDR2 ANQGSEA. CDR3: CSYRGGPNTEAFF. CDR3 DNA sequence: TGCAGCTACAGGGGGGGCCCGAACACTGAAGCTTTCTTT.

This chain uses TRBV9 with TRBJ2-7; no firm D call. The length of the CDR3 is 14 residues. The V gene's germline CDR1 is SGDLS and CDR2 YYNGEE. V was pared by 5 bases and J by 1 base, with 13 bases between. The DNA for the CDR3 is TGTGCCAGCAGTTGGGCGTCCGATTCCTACGAGCAGTACTTC. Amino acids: CASSWASDSYEQYF.

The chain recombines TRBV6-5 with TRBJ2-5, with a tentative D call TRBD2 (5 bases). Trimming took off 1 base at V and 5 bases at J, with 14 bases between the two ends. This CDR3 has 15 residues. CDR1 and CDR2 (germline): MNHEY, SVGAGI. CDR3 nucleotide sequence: TGTGCCAGCAGTTACTGGGCCCAAACGGGGGAGACCCAGTACTTC. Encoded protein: CASSYWAQTGETQYF.

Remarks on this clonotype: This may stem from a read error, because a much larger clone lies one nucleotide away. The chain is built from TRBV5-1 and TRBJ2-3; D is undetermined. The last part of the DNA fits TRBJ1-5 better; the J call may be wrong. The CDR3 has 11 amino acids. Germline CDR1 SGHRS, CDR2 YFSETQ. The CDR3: CASATSDTQHF. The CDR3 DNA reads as TGCGCCAGCGCAACTAGCGATACGCAGCATTTT.

This CDR3 reads CASSPGALDRSGNTIYF. The CDR3 nucleotides are TGTGCCAGCAGTCCCGGGGCACTAGACCGCTCTGGAAACACCATATATTTT. The chain carries TRBV6-1 and TRBJ1-3, with D tentatively TRBD1 (5 bases). CDR3 length equals 17 residues. Trimming pared 5 bases from V and 0 bases from J, leaving 17 bases between. The germline V gene encodes CDR1 MNHNS and CDR2 SASEGT.

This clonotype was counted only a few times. The chain's CDR3 is CASSRLKEGTQYF. CDR3 coding DNA: TGTGCCAGCAGCCGGCTTAAGGAGGGTACGCAGTATTTT. The J gene is TRBJ2-3, the V gene TRBV11-2; D perhaps matches TRBD2 (6 bases). Germline V gives CDR1 SGHAT, CDR2 FQNNGV. The CDR3 contains 13 residues. The germline V and J ends were trimmed by 5 bases and 8 bases, with 14 bases remaining between them.

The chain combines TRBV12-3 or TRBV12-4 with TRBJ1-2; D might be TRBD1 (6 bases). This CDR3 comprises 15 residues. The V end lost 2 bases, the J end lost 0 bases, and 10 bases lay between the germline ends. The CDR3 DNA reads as TGTGCCAGCAGTTTACGGGGGGCCTCTAACTATGGCTACACCTTC. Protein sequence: CASSLRGASNYGYTF.

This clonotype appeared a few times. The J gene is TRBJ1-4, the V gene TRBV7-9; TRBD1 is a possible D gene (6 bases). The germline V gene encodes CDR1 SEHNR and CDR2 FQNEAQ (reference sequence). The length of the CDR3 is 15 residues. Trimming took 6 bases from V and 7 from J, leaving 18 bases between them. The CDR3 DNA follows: TGTGCCAGCAGACCCGGACAGACCACTTTTGAAAAACTGTTTTTT. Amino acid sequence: CASRPGQTTFEKLFF.

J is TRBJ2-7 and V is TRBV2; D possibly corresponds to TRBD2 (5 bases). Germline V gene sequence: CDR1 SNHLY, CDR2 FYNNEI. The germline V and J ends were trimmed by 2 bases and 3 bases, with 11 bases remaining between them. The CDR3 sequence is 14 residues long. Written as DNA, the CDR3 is TGTGCCAGCAGTGAATTTAGCGTCCGCTACGAGCAGTACTTC. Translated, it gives CASSEFSVRYEQYF.

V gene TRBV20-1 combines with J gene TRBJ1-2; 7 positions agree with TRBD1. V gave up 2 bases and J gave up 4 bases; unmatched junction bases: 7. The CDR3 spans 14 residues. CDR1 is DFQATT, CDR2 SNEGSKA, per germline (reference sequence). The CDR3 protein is CSARRTGLFYGYTF. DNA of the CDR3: TGCAGTGCTAGACGGACAGGACTCTTCTATGGCTACACCTTC.

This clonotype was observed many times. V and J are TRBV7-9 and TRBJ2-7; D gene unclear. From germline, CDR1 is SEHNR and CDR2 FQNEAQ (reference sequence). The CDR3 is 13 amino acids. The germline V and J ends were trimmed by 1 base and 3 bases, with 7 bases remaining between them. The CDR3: CASSLVGNYEQYF. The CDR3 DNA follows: TGTGCCAGCAGCTTAGTGGGAAACTACGAGCAGTACTTC. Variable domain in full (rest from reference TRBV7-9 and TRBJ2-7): DTGVSQNPRHKITKRGQNVTFRCDPISEHNRLYWYRQTLGQGPEFLTYFQNEAQLEKSRLLSDRFSAERPKGSFSTLEIQRTEQGDSAMYLCASSLVGNYEQYFGPGTRLTVT.

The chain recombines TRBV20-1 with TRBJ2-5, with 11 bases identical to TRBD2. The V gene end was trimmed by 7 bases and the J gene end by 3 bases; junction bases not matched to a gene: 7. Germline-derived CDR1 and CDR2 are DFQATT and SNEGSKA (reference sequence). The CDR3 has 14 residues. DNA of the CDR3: TGCAGTGTTCGACTAGCGGGAAGGAAAGAGACCCAGTACTTC. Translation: CSVRLAGRKETQYF.

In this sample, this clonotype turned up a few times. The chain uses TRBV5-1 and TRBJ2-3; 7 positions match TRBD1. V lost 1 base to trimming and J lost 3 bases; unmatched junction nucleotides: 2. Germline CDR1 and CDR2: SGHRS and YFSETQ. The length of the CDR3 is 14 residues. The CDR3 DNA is TGCGCCAGCAGCTTGAAGGGACAGACAGATACGCAGTATTTT. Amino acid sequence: CASSLKGQTDTQYF.

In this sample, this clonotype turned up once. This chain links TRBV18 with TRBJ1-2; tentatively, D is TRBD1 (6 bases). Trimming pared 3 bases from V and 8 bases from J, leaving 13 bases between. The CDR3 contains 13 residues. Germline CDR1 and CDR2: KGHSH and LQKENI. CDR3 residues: CASSPDSLGGYTF. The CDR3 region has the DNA TGTGCCAGCTCACCGGACAGTCTTGGGGGCTACACCTTC.

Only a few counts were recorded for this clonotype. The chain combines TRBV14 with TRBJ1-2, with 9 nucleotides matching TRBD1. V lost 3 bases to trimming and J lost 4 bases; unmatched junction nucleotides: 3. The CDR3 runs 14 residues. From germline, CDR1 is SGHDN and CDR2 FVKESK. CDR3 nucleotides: TGTGCCAGCAGCCAGGGACAGGGTGGCTATGGCTACACCTTC. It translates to CASSQGQGGYGYTF. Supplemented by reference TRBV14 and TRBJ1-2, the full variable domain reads EAGVTQFPSHSVIEKGQTVTLRCDPISGHDNLYWYRRVMGKEIKFLLHFVKESKQDESGMPNNRFLAERTGGTYSTLKVQPAELEDSGVYFCASSQGQGGYGYTFGSGTRLTVV.